The entry below describes one T cell receptor beta chain. Measured with immunoSEQ multiplex PCR; TCRdb has only the in-frame clones, and not every one. The sample yields about 180,000 clones, approximately 80% seen once. This sample was included in a study of blood T cell repertoires in COVID-19. CDR1 is ENHRY, CDR2 SYGVKD, per germline. The CDR3 runs to 13 residues. Trimming removed 10 bases from V and 6 bases from J; junction bases left unmatched: 6. Sequencing was carried out using peripheral blood. The rearrangement uses TRBV10-3 and TRBJ1-1; 12 nucleotides match TRBD1. The TCR sequence derives from a human donor in a cohort sampled during active COVID-19. CDR3 in DNA: TGTGCCACCCTGGGACAGGGGGCTGCTGAAGCTTTCTTT. Encoded protein: CATLGQGAAEAFF.